One sample yielded the 22 T cell receptor beta chains listed below, sequenced in a study of radiotherapy plus CTLA-4 blockade in lung cancer. Assay: immunoSEQ multiplex PCR; the TCRdb copy retains only in-frame clones and omits some. The top ten hold approximately 3.9% of the sample, which has roughly 90,000 clones, over 70% seen once. The starting material was peripheral blood, obtained from a patient treated with radiotherapy plus ipilimumab. Receptors originate from a human donor with non-small cell lung cancer who had a partial response to radiotherapy plus ipilimumab. Some clones in this sample may be carry-over from other donors' samples.

This clone was seen a handful of times. V is TRBV15 and J is TRBJ1-1, with D tentatively TRBD1 (5 bases). V was clipped by 6 bases and J by 4 bases, with 15 bases between them. This CDR3 region has 14 residues. Germline loops: CDR1 LNHNV, CDR2 YYDKDF (reference sequence). Here the CDR3 reads CATSQGRSRTEAFF. CDR3 DNA sequence: TGTGCCACCAGTCAGGGAAGGAGCCGCACTGAAGCTTTCTTT. The full variable domain, completed using reference TRBV15 and TRBJ1-1, is DAMVIQNPRYQVTQFGKPVTLSCSQTLNHNVMYWYQQKSSQAPKLLFHYYDKDFNNEADTPDNFQSRRPNTSFCFLDIRSPGLGDTAMYLCATSQGRSRTEAFFGQGTRLTVV.

V usage is TRBV5-6 and J usage is TRBJ2-1, with TRBD2 matching over 7 bases. CDR3 size: 16 residues. Trimming at V came to 4 bases and at J to 4 bases, leaving 11 bases not matched to a gene. Germline CDR1 and CDR2: SGHDT and YYEEEE. CDR3 sequence: CASSPLAGGGYNEQFF. Written as DNA, the CDR3 is TGTGCCAGCAGCCCTTTGGCCGGGGGAGGGTACAATGAGCAGTTCTTC.

This clone was counted once. V and J are TRBV19 and TRBJ1-1; 8 bases are shared with TRBD1. V trimming: 4 bases; J trimming: 4 bases; junction bases outside the gene matches: 2. This CDR3 is built from 13 residues. Germline V gene lookup returns CDR1 LNHDA and CDR2 SQIVND (reference sequence). This chain's CDR3 is CASSTGQGTEAFF. The CDR3 coding sequence is TGTGCCAGTAGTACAGGACAGGGCACTGAAGCTTTCTTT.

V usage is TRBV6-5 and J usage is TRBJ2-5; 7 bases map to TRBD1. Trimming at V came to 6 bases and at J to 5 bases, leaving 6 bases not matched to a gene. The CDR3 runs to 13 residues. The germline CDR1 and CDR2 sequences are MNHEY and SVGAGI. CDR3 region: CASSRDRVETQYF. CDR3 DNA sequence: TGTGCCAGCAGCCGTGACAGGGTCGAGACCCAGTACTTC.

The chain has TRBV9 and TRBJ2-7; TRBD2 aligns across 7 bases. The CDR3 contains 17 residues. Germline lookup yields CDR1 SGDLS and CDR2 YYNGEE. Trimming at V came to 4 bases and at J to 2 bases, leaving 15 bases not matched to a gene. CDR3 sequence: CASSTSGKAGTTYEQYF. For the CDR3, the DNA is TGTGCCAGCAGCACAAGCGGGAAAGCGGGAACCACCTACGAGCAGTACTTC.

The chain is built from TRBV29-1 and TRBJ2-7; 8 nucleotides agree with TRBD1. The CDR3 sequence is 15 residues long. Unmatched junction bases numbered 11, after V lost 6 bases and J lost 1 base. In germline, CDR1 is SQVTM, CDR2 ANQGSEA. CDR3 in amino acids: CSVVRQGARSYEQYF. Here the CDR3 DNA reads TGCAGCGTAGTTCGTCAGGGGGCGCGGTCCTACGAGCAGTACTTC.

This chain connects TRBV9 to TRBJ1-5, with D maybe TRBD1 (5 bases). Looked up from germline, CDR1 is SGDLS and CDR2 is YYNGEE. This CDR3 is built from 13 residues. Trimming took off 3 bases at V and 8 bases at J, with 12 bases between the two ends. The CDR3 nucleotides are TGTGCCAGCAGCGGGACACCCGTTGAGCCCCAGCATTTT. Protein product: CASSGTPVEPQHF.

The gene calls are TRBV29-1 and TRBJ2-1; D is perhaps TRBD1 (5 bases). The CDR3 is 11 amino acids. V gave up 6 bases and J gave up 4 bases, with 7 bases separating them. In germline, CDR1 is SQVTM, CDR2 ANQGSEA. The CDR3 here is CSVDRYNEQFF. The CDR3 coding sequence is TGCAGCGTCGACAGATACAATGAGCAGTTCTTC.

V is TRBV28 and J is TRBJ1-5; tentative D call: TRBD1 (5 bases). Trimming removed 5 bases at V and 7 bases at J, with 12 bases between. Germline V gives CDR1 MDHEN, CDR2 SYDVKM. The CDR3 length is 13 residues. CDR3 bases: TGTGCCAGCAGTCCTCCAGGGAACCAGCCCCAGCATTTT. As protein: CASSPPGNQPQHF.

This chain joins TRBV5-1 and TRBJ1-6; possibly TRBD1 for D (6 bases). The V end lost 0 bases, the J end lost 9 bases, and 13 bases lay between the germline ends. Germline CDR1 SGHRS, CDR2 YFSETQ. There are 15 residues in the CDR3. CDR3 region: CASSLAGRGSSPLHF. In DNA form, the CDR3 reads TGCGCCAGCAGCTTGGCGGGTAGGGGGAGTTCACCCCTCCACTTT. The full variable domain, its missing parts supplied by reference TRBV5-1 and TRBJ1-6, is KAGVTQTPRYLIKTRGQQVTLSCSPISGHRSVSWYQQTPGQGLQFLFEYFSETQRNKGNFPGRFSGRQFSNSRSEMNVSTLELGDSALYLCASSLAGRGSSPLHFGNGTRLTVT.

The J gene is TRBJ2-5, the V gene TRBV7-2; 10 bases map to TRBD2. V was pared by 5 bases and J by 4 bases, with 4 bases of the junction left unmatched. Germline V gene data show CDR1 as SGHTA and CDR2 as FQGNSA. CDR3 length: 14 amino acids. The CDR3, as DNA: TGTGCCAGCAGCATCCGGACTAGCGGAGAGACCCAGTACTTC. Amino acids: CASSIRTSGETQYF.

This chain links TRBV28 with TRBJ2-5, with TRBD1 matching 7 bases. Germline V lookup: CDR1 MDHEN, CDR2 SYDVKM. Germline trimming cut 5 bases from V and 1 base from J; bases unmatched to any gene: 7. The CDR3 has 15 residues. The CDR3 region is CASSPGGQAQETQYF. DNA of the CDR3: TGTGCCAGCAGTCCCGGCGGACAGGCCCAAGAGACCCAGTACTTC.

The rearrangement joins TRBV6-1 to TRBJ2-7, with TRBD2 matching 7 bases. V was pared by 5 bases and J by 6 bases, with 4 bases of the junction left unmatched. The CDR3 consists of 12 residues. In germline, CDR1 is MNHNS, CDR2 SASEGT. CDR3 DNA: TGTGCCAGCAGTCGAGCGGGATTCGAGCAGTACTTC. Amino acid sequence: CASSRAGFEQYF.

This chain links TRBV5-1 with TRBJ1-2; 8 bases fit TRBD1. Germline-derived CDR1 and CDR2 are SGHRS and YFSETQ. The CDR3 consists of 15 residues. V dropped 3 bases and J dropped 7; count of bases not matched to a gene: 11. The CDR3: CASSSRTTGVGGYTF. The CDR3 bases are TGCGCCAGCAGCTCCAGAACGACAGGGGTAGGTGGCTACACCTTC.

The genes are TRBV7-2 and TRBJ2-7; 8 bases are a match to TRBD1. CDR3 length: 15 amino acids. The ends lost 1 base at V and 0 bases at J; junction bases unmatched: 2. The germline gives CDR1 SGHTA, CDR2 FQGNSA. The CDR3 DNA reads as TGTGCCAGCAGCTTAGGCAGGGGGCTCTCCTACGAGCAGTACTTC. Its protein is CASSLGRGLSYEQYF.

The sample holds a few counts of this clone. The chain employs TRBV28 and TRBJ2-7; possible D gene TRBD2, 6 bases. The germline V gene has CDR1 MDHEN and CDR2 SYDVKM. Trimming pared 4 bases from V and 4 bases from J, leaving 14 bases between. The CDR3 runs 14 residues. CDR3 in DNA: TGTGCCAGCAGTTCCGGGGGATATAATTACGAGCAGTACTTC. Its protein product is CASSSGGYNYEQYF. Full variable domain (rest looked up from reference TRBV28 and TRBJ2-7): DVKVTQSSRYLVKRTGEKVFLECVQDMDHENMFWYRQDPGLGLRLIYFSYDVKMKEKGDIPEGYSVSREKKERFSLILESASTNQTSMYLCASSSGGYNYEQYFGPGTRLTVT.

This sequence joins TRBV7-3 and TRBJ2-1; 10 nucleotides align to TRBD1. This CDR3 region has 15 residues. The junction had 3 bases not matched to a gene; V was cut back by 4 bases and J by 3 bases. Germline CDR1 is SGHTA and CDR2 is FQGTGA. The CDR3 loop reads CASSSGQGNYNEQFF. The CDR3 nucleotides read TGTGCCAGCAGCTCGGGACAGGGGAACTACAATGAGCAGTTCTTC. Full variable domain (missing parts from reference TRBV7-3 and TRBJ2-1): GAGVSQTPSNKVTEKGKYVELRCDPISGHTALYWYRQSLGQGPEFLIYFQGTGAADDSGLPNDRFFAVRPEGSVSTLKIQRTERGDSAVYLCASSSGQGNYNEQFFGPGTRLTVL.

This chain joins TRBV5-4 and TRBJ2-3; 8 bases fit TRBD2. The CDR3 runs 16 residues. Losses at the gene ends were 4 bases for V and 5 bases for J; bases not matched to a gene: 12. Germline V gives CDR1 SGHNT, CDR2 YYREEE (reference sequence). The CDR3 nucleotides read TGTGCCAGCAGCAGGACACTAGCGGAGGGGGTAGATACGCAGTATTTT. It encodes CASSRTLAEGVDTQYF.

V and J are TRBV28 and TRBJ1-4, with 7 bases matching TRBD1. The CDR3 has 14 amino acids. Per germline, CDR1 MDHEN and CDR2 SYDVKM. V was pared by 6 bases and J by 7 bases, with 8 bases of the junction left unmatched. CDR3 region: CASSRGGAGEKLFF. CDR3 coding DNA: TGTGCCAGCAGCCGAGGGGGCGCGGGTGAAAAACTGTTTTTT.

The CDR3 nucleotides read TGTGCCAGCAGCACCGGGACTCTCACCTACGAGCAGTACTTC. Translated, it gives CASSTGTLTYEQYF. The chain carries TRBV6-5 and TRBJ2-7, with D possibly TRBD2 on 6 matching bases. The CDR3 runs 14 residues. Germline V CDR1 and CDR2: MNHEY, SVGAGI. V was shortened by 6 bases and J by 2 bases, with 14 bases between the two germline ends.

The chain combines TRBV6-5 with TRBJ2-3; 7 bases align to TRBD2. Germline trimming cut 4 bases from V and 1 base from J; bases unmatched to any gene: 8. The CDR3 runs to 16 residues. Per germline, CDR1 MNHEY and CDR2 SVGAGI. CDR3 sequence: CASSSFGAGGTDTQYF. The CDR3 DNA reads as TGTGCCAGCAGTTCTTTCGGGGCGGGAGGCACAGATACGCAGTATTTT.

The chain recombines TRBV5-8 with TRBJ1-1; 7 positions agree with TRBD1. The ends lost 0 bases at V and 1 base at J; junction bases unmatched: 3. The CDR3 extends over 15 amino acids. Germline CDR1 SGHTS, CDR2 YDEGEE. The CDR3 protein is CASSLVRQGNTEAFF. CDR3 sequence (DNA): TGTGCCAGCAGCTTGGTGCGACAGGGGAACACTGAAGCTTTCTTT.